A single sample gave rise to the 11 T cell receptor beta chains below, sequenced in a study of T cell repertoires in cytomegalovirus infection. Antigens for these TCRs are unknown. TCRdb re-analysed the reads in MiXCR, keeping a single row per CDR3 protein. The sample lists nearly 700,000 distinct CDR3 sequences, roughly 30% occurring once. Specimen: cultured PBMCs, collected from culture after CMV antigen stimulation. The receptors were sampled from a human donor in good health (CMV status not recorded). Some clones in this sample may be carry-over from other donors' samples.

There are a few counts of this clonotype. The CDR3 nucleotides read TGTGCCAGCAGGGTAGGGGCTACGAACACTGAAGCTTTCTTT. Translated, it gives CASRVGATNTEAFF. V and J are TRBV7-9 and TRBJ1-1, with a weak D call TRBD1 (5 bases). Trimming left V 6 bases short and J 1 base short, with 12 bases between. Germline-derived CDR1 and CDR2 are SEHNR and FQNEAQ (reference sequence). The CDR3 length is 14 residues.

The V gene is TRBV10-3, the J gene TRBJ2-5; 8 bases match TRBD1. CDR3 length: 16 residues. The ends lost 6 bases at V and 2 bases at J; junction bases unmatched: 11. The germline V gene has CDR1 ENHRY and CDR2 SYGVKD. The DNA of the CDR3 is TGTGCCATCAGCCGACAGGGGACTTTGGGACAAGAGACCCAGTACTTC. It encodes CAISRQGTLGQETQYF.

The chain joins TRBV12-3 or TRBV12-4 to TRBJ2-3, with no clear D. The CDR3 length is 14 residues. Trimming removed 3 bases from V and 2 bases from J, with 9 bases in between. CDR3 nucleotides: TGTGCCAGCAGTTTGTTGGGGATCACAGATACGCAGTATTTT. It specifies CASSLLGITDTQYF.

The chain carries TRBV20-1 and TRBJ2-7; D is perhaps TRBD1 (5 bases). From germline, CDR1 is DFQATT and CDR2 SNEGSKA (reference sequence). Trimming left V 5 bases short and J 0 bases short, with 14 bases between. There are 14 residues in the CDR3. CDR3: CSASSADTSYEQYF. CDR3 DNA sequence: TGCAGTGCTTCCTCCGCGGACACCTCCTACGAGCAGTACTTC.

The chain employs TRBV7-8 and TRBJ2-5; D may be TRBD2 (6 bases). The V gene lost 5 bases and the J gene lost 2 bases, with 9 bases spanning the gap. Germline lookup yields CDR1 SGHVS and CDR2 FQNEAQ. CDR3 length equals 13 residues. The CDR3 loop is CASSAAGQETQYF. The CDR3 bases are TGTGCCAGCAGCGCGGCGGGGCAAGAGACCCAGTACTTC.

The chain couples TRBV5-4 to TRBJ1-1; the D is unclear. The V end was cut by 4 bases, the J end by 9 bases, with 16 bases between. Germline CDR1 SGHNT, CDR2 YYREEE (reference sequence). The CDR3 consists of 13 residues. DNA for the CDR3: TGTGCCAGCAGCCTACAAGGCCGCGATCAAGCTTTCTTT. It specifies CASSLQGRDQAFF. The whole variable domain, filled in from reference TRBV5-4 and TRBJ1-1, reads ETGVTQSPTHLIKTRGQQVTLRCSSQSGHNTVSWYQQALGQGPQFIFQYYREEENGRGNFPPRFSGLQFPNYSSELNVNALELDDSALYLCASSLQGRDQAFFGQGTRLTVV.

The gene calls are TRBV28 and TRBJ2-4, with unresolved D. The CDR3 extends over 17 amino acids. Germline V CDR1 and CDR2: MDHEN, SYDVKM. V lost 6 bases to trimming and J lost 5 bases, with 23 bases between them. CDR3 loop: CASRKIGRRWIENIQYF. CDR3 coding DNA: TGTGCCAGCAGGAAGATAGGGCGTCGGTGGATTGAAAACATTCAGTACTTC.

This clonotype was found a few times. This chain links TRBV12-3 or TRBV12-4 with TRBJ1-5; 7 bases are shared with TRBD1. The CDR3 sequence is 15 residues long. V lost 6 bases to trimming and J lost 5 bases; unmatched junction nucleotides: 10. The CDR3 region has the DNA TGTGCCAGCAGCTTCTCACAGGGGCGGTATCAGCCCCAGCATTTT. Amino acids: CASSFSQGRYQPQHF.

V is TRBV6-1 and J is TRBJ2-5, with 7 nucleotides matching TRBD2. The V gene's germline CDR1 is MNHNS and CDR2 SASEGT. The CDR3 loop spans 14 amino acids. V trimming: 6 bases; J trimming: 6 bases; junction bases outside the gene matches: 10. CDR3 coding DNA: TGTGCCAGCAGCGTCAGCGGGGAGCTTAAGACCCAGTACTTC. Its protein product is CASSVSGELKTQYF.

The V gene is TRBV2, the J gene TRBJ2-1; D perhaps matches TRBD1 (6 bases). Germline V gene data show CDR1 as SNHLY and CDR2 as FYNNEI. The CDR3 length is 15 residues. Trimming removed 5 bases from V and 6 bases from J, with 17 bases in between. This chain's CDR3 is CASSPWEQGGNEQFF. The CDR3 DNA sequence: TGTGCCAGCAGTCCCTGGGAACAGGGTGGCAATGAGCAGTTCTTC.

This clonotype has only a few counts. V is TRBV4-2 and J is TRBJ1-1, with a possible D match to TRBD1 (6 bases). The CDR3 contains 15 residues. Germline values: CDR1 LGHNA, CDR2 YNFKEQ. Between the trimmed V and J ends, which lost 0 bases and 0 bases, there was a span of 8 bases. This CDR3 is CASSQDRDMNTEAFF. The DNA of the CDR3 is TGTGCCAGCAGCCAAGATAGGGACATGAACACTGAAGCTTTCTTT.